A selection of T cell receptor beta chains follows, all from one sample in a study of T cell clones after liver transplantation. This table comes from immunoSEQ multiplex PCR, and its TCRdb copy is limited to in-frame clones, with some not included. The top ten clones hold 2% to 2.5% of a sample with 45,000 or so clones, approximately 86% of them seen once. The sequencing here drew on CD4+ T cells from blood, taken 24 months after liver transplant. The receptors here all came from a human patient who received a liver transplant. Some T cells may have originated in the graft donor. Both conserved end residues are part of each CDR3. D genes are given only for firm matches. Where a row states a size, it is once, few, many or the class of an expanded clone; other rows omit it.

D gene: TRBD1
clone size: -
V gene: TRBV4-3
J gene: TRBJ1-5
CDR3 protein: CASSQVSGGGQPQHF
CDR3 DNA: TGCGCCAGCAGCCAAGTATCAGGGGGCGGTCAGCCCCAGCATTTT

D gene: -
clone size: -
V gene: TRBV27
J gene: TRBJ1-2
CDR3 protein: CASSLTRPFNYGYTF
CDR3 DNA: TGTGCCAGCAGCTTGACAAGGCCGTTTAACTATGGCTACACCTTC

D gene: -
clone size: -
V gene: TRBV27
J gene: TRBJ1-1
CDR3 protein: CASRTVFGEAFF
CDR3 DNA: TGTGCCAGCAGGACAGTTTTCGGTGAAGCTTTCTTT

D gene: TRBD2
clone size: -
V gene: TRBV5-4
J gene: TRBJ2-3
CDR3 protein: CASSLRGGTDTQYF
CDR3 DNA: TGTGCCAGCAGCCTCCGGGGGGGCACAGATACGCAGTATTTT

D gene: -
clone size: -
V gene: TRBV5-1
J gene: TRBJ1-1
CDR3 protein: CASSFSSRTLSTEAFF
CDR3 DNA: TGCGCCAGCAGCTTTTCGTCTCGGACGCTAAGCACTGAAGCTTTCTTT

D gene: -
clone size: -
V gene: TRBV7-2
J gene: TRBJ1-1
CDR3 protein: CASSSHPGTEAFF
CDR3 DNA: TGTGCCAGCAGCTCCCACCCAGGCACTGAAGCTTTCTTT

D gene: TRBD1
clone size: once
V gene: TRBV2
J gene: TRBJ1-3
CDR3 protein: CASRPGQGVTHSGNTIYF
CDR3 DNA: TGTGCCAGCAGACCGGGACAGGGGGTGACACACTCTGGAAACACCATATATTTT

D gene: TRBD1
clone size: -
V gene: TRBV29-1
J gene: TRBJ2-7
CDR3 protein: CSGITGTVGVEQYF
CDR3 DNA: TGCAGCGGAATCACCGGGACAGTGGGGGTCGAGCAGTACTTC

D gene: -
clone size: -
V gene: TRBV14
J gene: TRBJ2-7
CDR3 protein: CASSHFRDVPWEQYF
CDR3 DNA: TGTGCCAGCAGCCACTTTAGGGACGTGCCTTGGGAGCAGTACTTC

D gene: -
clone size: once
V gene: TRBV30
J gene: TRBJ2-2
CDR3 protein: CAWRRVGANTGELFF
CDR3 DNA: TGTGCCTGGAGACGTGTCGGTGCGAACACCGGGGAGCTGTTTTTT

D gene: -
clone size: -
V gene: TRBV18
J gene: TRBJ1-5
CDR3 protein: CASSPVTVNQGPQHF
CDR3 DNA: TGTGCCAGCTCACCAGTGACAGTGAACCAGGGGCCCCAGCATTTT

D gene: -
clone size: -
V gene: TRBV4-3
J gene: TRBJ1-2
CDR3 protein: CASSQESLNYGYTF
CDR3 DNA: TGCGCCAGCAGCCAAGAGTCACTTAACTATGGCTACACCTTC

D gene: TRBD1
clone size: few
V gene: TRBV14
J gene: TRBJ1-6
CDR3 protein: CASSLQGARNSPLHF
CDR3 DNA: TGTGCCAGCAGCCTTCAGGGGGCGAGGAATTCACCCCTCCACTTT